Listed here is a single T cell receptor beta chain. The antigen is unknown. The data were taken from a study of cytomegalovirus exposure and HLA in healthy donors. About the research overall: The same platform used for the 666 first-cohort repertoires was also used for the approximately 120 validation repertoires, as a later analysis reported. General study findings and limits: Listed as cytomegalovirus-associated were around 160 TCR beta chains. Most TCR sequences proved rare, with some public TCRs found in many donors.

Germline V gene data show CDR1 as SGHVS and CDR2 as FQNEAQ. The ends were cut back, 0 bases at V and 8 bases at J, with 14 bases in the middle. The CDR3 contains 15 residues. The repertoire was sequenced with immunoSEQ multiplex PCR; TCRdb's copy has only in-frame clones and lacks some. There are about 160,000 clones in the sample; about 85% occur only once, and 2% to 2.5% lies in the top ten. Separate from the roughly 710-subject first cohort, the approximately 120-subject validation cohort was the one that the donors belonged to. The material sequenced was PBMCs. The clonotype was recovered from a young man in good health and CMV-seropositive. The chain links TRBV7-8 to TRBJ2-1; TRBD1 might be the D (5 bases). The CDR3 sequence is CASSLAGKTAYEQFF. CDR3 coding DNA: TGTGCCAGCAGCTTAGCCGGAAAGACAGCATATGAGCAGTTCTTC.